This TCR beta chain was recovered during a study of breast tumors, draining lymph nodes, adjacent tissues. Using its own MiXCR run on the multiplex PCR reads, TCRdb lists one record per CDR3 protein. The sample shows roughly 130,000 distinct CDR3 sequences, 32% of them seen only once. Findings of the study overall: That most tumor T cells come from lymph nodes remained unproven. Most tumor T cells seemingly derive from lymph node, then expand in tumor. Tumors had less TCR diversity than lymph nodes, more than nontumor tissue. Tumor and nontumor repertoires were significantly more similar in luminal-like than in basal-like breast cancer.

The CDR3 length is 14 residues. V gave up 4 bases and J gave up 1 base; unmatched junction bases: 4. Germline V gene data show CDR1 as SGHRS and CDR2 as YFSETQ. This clonotype came up a few times. What it binds is unknown. Samples came from axillary lymph nodes draining the breast cancer. The rearrangement links TRBV5-1 to TRBJ1-1, with 7 bases fitting TRBD1. The TCR sequence derives from a female donor with breast cancer. Some clones in this sample may be carry-over from other donors' samples. Sequencing was done on a sample of axillary lymph node tissue. The CDR3 nucleotides read TGCGCCAGCAGCGTAGGGGGCCCGAACACTGAAGCTTTCTTT. Its protein is CASSVGGPNTEAFF. The full variable domain, rest sourced from reference TRBV5-1 and TRBJ1-1, is KAGVTQTPRYLIKTRGQQVTLSCSPISGHRSVSWYQQTPGQGLQFLFEYFSETQRNKGNFPGRFSGRQFSNSRSEMNVSTLELGDSALYLCASSVGGPNTEAFFGQGTRLTVV.